This passage covers 23 T cell receptor beta chains from one sample sequenced in a study of T cell responses to AZD1222 COVID-19 vaccine. Assay: immunoSEQ multiplex PCR; the TCRdb copy retains only in-frame clones and omits some. The sample lists 60,000 to 100,000 clones; around 92% were seen once. The material was peripheral blood, obtained on day 0 of MenACWY control vaccination. Receptor source: an adult in good health.

In its sample, this clone was seen a few times. CDR3 loop: CASSLGDLNTGELFF. For the CDR3, the DNA is TGTGCCAGCAGCTTAGGTGACTTAAACACCGGGGAGCTGTTTTTT. The chain recombines TRBV11-2 with TRBJ2-2; D is undetermined. This CDR3 region has 15 residues. CDR1 and CDR2 from the germline V gene are SGHAT and FQNNGV. Trimming stripped 1 base from V and 2 bases from J, with 8 bases between.

The chain links TRBV7-8 to TRBJ1-4; D is ambiguous. CDR1 SGHVS and CDR2 FQNEAQ come from the germline V gene. The germline V and J ends were trimmed by 2 bases and 4 bases, with 8 bases remaining between them. The CDR3 is 14 residues long. The CDR3 DNA reads as TGTGCCAGCAGCTTACGAATAGATAATGAAAAACTGTTTTTT. Its protein product is CASSLRIDNEKLFF.

V usage is TRBV5-6 and J usage is TRBJ2-4; either TRBD1 or TRBD2 may fit D (6 bases each). This CDR3 comprises 14 residues. Germline V gene data show CDR1 as SGHDT and CDR2 as YYEEEE. V was clipped by 4 bases and J by 6 bases, with 14 bases between them. CDR3 loop: CASSPTGARNIQYF. The CDR3 region has the DNA TGTGCCAGCAGCCCGACGGGGGCGCGAAACATTCAGTACTTC.

V usage is TRBV20-1 and J usage is TRBJ2-3; possible D gene TRBD2, 6 bases. The ends were cut back, 3 bases at V and 6 bases at J, with 22 bases in the middle. CDR1 is DFQATT and CDR2 is SNEGSKA in the germline V gene (reference sequence). The CDR3 runs 16 residues. The CDR3 region has the DNA TGCAGTGCTAGTAAAACCCAAACGGGAGTTGTGGATACGCAGTATTTT. It is translated as CSASKTQTGVVDTQYF.

The genes are TRBV18 and TRBJ1-6; D might be TRBD1 (5 bases). This CDR3 is built from 18 residues. V lost 2 bases to trimming and J lost 1 base, with 15 bases between them. In germline, CDR1 is KGHSH, CDR2 LQKENI. The DNA of the CDR3 is TGTGCCAGCTCACCAGCAGGGCCCGGGGGATCCTATAATTCACCCCTCCACTTT. It is translated as CASSPAGPGGSYNSPLHF.

The chain employs TRBV24-1 and TRBJ2-3, with 13 bases identical to TRBD2. The length of the CDR3 is 17 residues. Germline V lookup: CDR1 KGHDR, CDR2 SFDVKD. The trim removed 4 bases at V and 5 bases at J, leaving 8 bases unmatched. CDR3 sequence reads: CATSDRGLAGVEDTQYF. The CDR3 DNA is TGTGCCACCAGTGACCGCGGACTAGCGGGAGTGGAAGATACGCAGTATTTT.

The chain recombines TRBV19 with TRBJ1-2, with D tentatively TRBD1 (5 bases). V lost 4 bases, J lost 5 bases, and 11 bases lay in between. CDR3 size: 13 residues. Germline loops: CDR1 LNHDA, CDR2 SQIVND (reference sequence). The CDR3 spells CASSSDSLYGYTF. The CDR3 DNA sequence: TGTGCCAGTAGTAGCGACAGCCTTTATGGCTACACCTTC.

The chain links TRBV7-3 to TRBJ1-6; D unresolved. The CDR3 length is 13 residues. The V and J ends lost 2 bases and 7 bases respectively, with 6 bases between them. Germline V gives CDR1 SGHTA, CDR2 FQGTGA. CDR3 sequence (DNA): TGTGCCAGCAGCTTACTGGGGAATTCACCCCTCCACTTT. It yields the protein CASSLLGNSPLHF.

The chain carries TRBV28 and TRBJ1-1; TRBD1 is a possible D gene (5 bases). Germline lookup yields CDR1 MDHEN and CDR2 SYDVKM. The CDR3 has 15 amino acids. Trimming left V 5 bases short and J 1 base short, with 14 bases between. As DNA, the CDR3 is TGTGCCAGCAGTGCCGTGGGACCGGGGAACACTGAAGCTTTCTTT. Its translation is CASSAVGPGNTEAFF.

The chain joins TRBV6-2 or TRBV6-3 to TRBJ2-3, with 12 bases identical to TRBD2. V gave up 6 bases and J gave up 5 bases; unmatched junction bases: 9. CDR1 MNHEY and CDR2 SVGEGT come from the germline V gene. This CDR3 is 16 amino acids long. The CDR3 DNA sequence: TGTGCCAGCAGCCGGGGCCGACTAGCGGGAGTAGATACGCAGTATTTT. Translating gives CASSRGRLAGVDTQYF.

This chain connects TRBV9 to TRBJ2-3; 8 positions agree with TRBD2. CDR3 length equals 16 residues. V dropped 0 bases and J dropped 0; count of bases not matched to a gene: 3. CDR1 is SGDLS, CDR2 YYNGEE, per germline. CDR3 nucleotide sequence: TGTGCCAGCAGCGTAGGGACTAGCAGTAGCACAGATACGCAGTATTTT. Protein product: CASSVGTSSSTDTQYF. The full variable domain, with the rest looked up from reference TRBV9 and TRBJ2-3, is DSGVTQTPKHLITATGQRVTLRCSPRSGDLSVYWYQQSLDQGLQFLIQYYNGEERAKGNILERFSAQQFPDLHSELNLSSLELGDSALYFCASSVGTSSSTDTQYFGPGTRLTVL.

This rearrangement joins TRBV4-3 to TRBJ2-5; TRBD2 matches 9 bases. Losses at the gene ends were 3 bases for V and 5 bases for J; bases not matched to a gene: 7. Per germline, CDR1 LGHNA and CDR2 YSLEER. The length of the CDR3 is 15 residues. CDR3 sequence (DNA): TGCGCCAGCAGCCAGTCGCGGGGGGGCCGGGAGACCCAGTACTTC. It is translated as CASSQSRGGRETQYF.

A note on this clone: The sample holds other DNA sequences that translate to the same CDR3. The chain employs TRBV28 and TRBJ1-2, with a weak D call TRBD1 (5 bases). Germline V gene sequence: CDR1 MDHEN, CDR2 SYDVKM. Trimming left V 2 bases short and J 5 bases short, with 6 bases between. The CDR3 contains 12 residues. CDR3: CASSLGGYGYTF. CDR3 nucleotides: TGTGCCAGCAGTTTAGGGGGTTATGGCTACACCTTC.

This sequence joins TRBV4-3 and TRBJ1-3; D is undetermined. V was trimmed by 3 bases and J by 2 bases, leaving 14 bases between them. This CDR3 spans 16 amino acids. The germline gives CDR1 LGHNA, CDR2 YSLEER. As DNA, the CDR3 is TGCGCCAGCAGCCAGGACGTCAAGAATACTGGAAACACCATATATTTT. Translation gives CASSQDVKNTGNTIYF.

The V gene is TRBV6-5, the J gene TRBJ2-7; TRBD1 matches 9 bases. The J segment lost 7 bases and the V segment lost 7 bases, leaving 11 bases of the junction unmatched. The CDR3 extends over 14 amino acids. From germline, CDR1 is MNHEY and CDR2 SVGAGI. Here the CDR3 reads CASTLDRGRTEQYF. Written as DNA, the CDR3 is TGTGCCAGCACCTTGGACAGGGGCCGGACGGAGCAGTACTTC.

V and J are TRBV28 and TRBJ1-5, with D perhaps matching TRBD1 (5 bases). The CDR3 is 13 amino acids. Trimming cost V 8 bases and J 6 bases, with 14 bases left between them. Germline CDR1 MDHEN, CDR2 SYDVKM. DNA of the CDR3: TGTGCCAGCGATTTTGGGGGAACTCAGCCCCAGCATTTT. Its translation is CASDFGGTQPQHF.

The V call is TRBV19, the J call TRBJ2-7; 8 bases are a match to TRBD2. Germline lookup yields CDR1 LNHDA and CDR2 SQIVND (reference sequence). V shed 5 bases and J 5 bases; nucleotides not matched to a gene: 17. CDR3 length: 17 amino acids. Here the CDR3 reads CASSSPFGRAPGDEQYF. Here the CDR3 DNA reads TGTGCCAGTAGTTCTCCCTTCGGGAGGGCCCCGGGGGACGAGCAGTACTTC.

V usage is TRBV6-6 and J usage is TRBJ1-1; D may be TRBD1 (6 bases). The CDR3 runs 13 residues. Trimming cost V 6 bases and J 9 bases, with 17 bases left between them. Germline assignment: CDR1 MNHNY and CDR2 SVGAGI (reference sequence). CDR3 sequence reads: CASSPPGGEKAFF. Written as DNA, the CDR3 is TGTGCCAGCAGCCCTCCGGGGGGCGAAAAAGCTTTCTTT.

This sequence joins TRBV18 and TRBJ2-1; 7 bases fit TRBD2. Looked up from germline, CDR1 is KGHSH and CDR2 is LQKENI. The CDR3 spans 16 residues. V lost 0 bases to trimming and J lost 0 bases; unmatched junction nucleotides: 2. This CDR3 reads CASSPPGGSSYNEQFF. The CDR3 DNA sequence: TGTGCCAGCTCACCACCCGGCGGGAGCTCCTACAATGAGCAGTTCTTC.

For the CDR3, the DNA is TGTGCCAGTTCCCCTATGGACAGTACGAACACCGGGGAGCTGTTTTTT. This codes for CASSPMDSTNTGELFF. The V gene is TRBV2, the J gene TRBJ2-2; D is perhaps TRBD1 (6 bases). Germline assignment: CDR1 SNHLY and CDR2 FYNNEI. Trimming left V 9 bases short and J 0 bases short, with 17 bases between. The CDR3 runs to 16 residues.

The V call is TRBV6-5, the J call TRBJ2-7; D unclear. From germline, CDR1 is MNHEY and CDR2 SVGAGI. The CDR3 consists of 13 residues. Trimming removed 6 bases from V and 7 bases from J, with 16 bases in between. Written as DNA, the CDR3 is TGTGCCAGCAGAACCACCGGATCCTGGGAGCAGTACTTC. Translation: CASRTTGSWEQYF.

The chain couples TRBV3-1 (or the pseudogene TRBV3-2) to TRBJ2-5; possibly TRBD1 for D (6 bases). V shed 1 base and J shed 1 base, with 13 bases lying between them. CDR3 length: 16 amino acids. CDR1 is LGHDT, CDR2 YNNKEL, per germline (reference sequence). The CDR3 coding sequence is TGTGCCAGCAGCCAAGGAGGAACAGGGATCCAAGAGACCCAGTACTTC. Translating it yields CASSQGGTGIQETQYF.

This rearrangement joins TRBV5-8 to TRBJ2-5; 9 bases match TRBD1. Trimming at V came to 8 bases and at J to 7 bases, leaving 6 bases not matched to a gene. The germline V gene encodes CDR1 SGHTS and CDR2 YDEGEE. The CDR3 consists of 12 residues. The CDR3 sequence: CASLTGGRTQYF. Written as DNA, the CDR3 is TGTGCCAGTTTAACAGGGGGCAGGACCCAGTACTTC.